One sample yielded the 32 T cell receptor beta chains listed below, sequenced in a study of molecular identifiers for immune sequencing clone quantification. TCRdb redid the calling of the PCR reads with MiXCR, one entry per CDR3 protein. The sample gives about 640,000 distinct CDR3 sequences, 15% to 20% of which show up once; 0.85% to 0.9% is in the top ten. The sequenced material came from naive CD8+ T cells from blood, with Jurkat cell RNA spiked in. Regarding subset: FACS-sorted CD8+CD4-CCR7+CD45RA+ naive T cells. The receptors were gathered from a human donor in good health. Some libraries in this study had Jurkat cell RNA spiked in.

This clonotype has just one count. This may arise from a read error, as a much more abundant clone is one base away. This CDR3 fails to terminate in the conserved phenylalanine or tryptophan, so it likely reflects a read error. The rearrangement uses TRBV3-1 and TRBJ2-3; 7 positions match TRBD2. Per germline, CDR1 LGHDT and CDR2 YNNKEL (reference sequence). V trimming: 0 bases; J trimming: 8 bases; junction bases outside the gene matches: 5. The CDR3 has 14 amino acids. CDR3 nucleotides: TGTGCCAGCAGCCAAGAATGGGGGGGAGGTACGCAGTATTAT. This encodes CASSQEWGGGTQYY.

A few counts support this clonotype. This sequence joins TRBV27 and TRBJ2-6, with 7 positions matching TRBD1. CDR3 length equals 17 residues. Per germline, CDR1 MNHEY and CDR2 SMNVEV (reference sequence). V shed 4 bases, J shed 2 bases, and the junction held 8 bases outside the gene matches. The DNA for the CDR3 is TGTGCCAGCAGTTGGCAGGGGGTGCGGACTGGGGCCAACGTCCTGACTTTC. Translating gives CASSWQGVRTGANVLTF.

J is TRBJ1-2 and V is TRBV19, with D unclear. The germline CDR1 and CDR2 sequences are LNHDA and SQIVND (reference sequence). V gave up 1 base and J gave up 4 bases, with 10 bases separating them. The CDR3 extends over 14 amino acids. DNA for the CDR3: TGTGCCAGTAGTATAGCTGGCCTCCCCTATGGCTACACCTTC. Amino acids: CASSIAGLPYGYTF.

This clonotype was counted only a few times. Since the CDR3 does not end with the conserved phenylalanine or tryptophan, this likely comes from a read error. This chain connects TRBV11-2 to TRBJ2-7, with no clear D. This CDR3 is built from 13 residues. Germline CDR1 and CDR2: SGHAT and FQNNGV. Trimming pared 5 bases from V and 6 bases from J, leaving 14 bases between. The CDR3 spells CASSRSSRTEQYS. In nucleotides, the CDR3 is TGTGCCAGCAGCCGGAGTTCTAGGACCGAGCAGTACTCC.

J is TRBJ2-7 and V is TRBV4-1, with 7 bases matching TRBD1. Germline lookup yields CDR1 MGHRA and CDR2 YSYEKL. The CDR3 length is 16 residues. Losses at the gene ends were 1 base for V and 2 bases for J; bases not matched to a gene: 8. The CDR3 DNA sequence: TGCGCCAGCAGCCAAGGCGGACAGGCCGGTGCCTACGAGCAGTACTTC. Amino acid sequence: CASSQGGQAGAYEQYF.

This clonotype was counted at least ten times. The chain combines TRBV20-1 with TRBJ1-2; D not certain. The V gene's germline CDR1 is DFQATT and CDR2 SNEGSKA (reference sequence). V was shortened by 2 bases and J by 0 bases, with 7 bases between the two germline ends. CDR3 size: 13 residues. DNA of the CDR3: TGCAGTGCTAGATCAGAAACTAACTATGGCTACACCTTC. Its protein is CSARSETNYGYTF.

Concerning this clonotype itself: Germline is not matched at one junction end, which may reflect a read error. The chain has TRBV4-3 and TRBJ1-2, with D uncertain. CDR1 LGHNA and CDR2 YSLEER come from the germline V gene. The CDR3 runs 15 residues. CDR3 sequence reads: CASSQDIGGRGGCTF. CDR3 in DNA: TGCGCCAGCAGCCAAGATATAGGAGGGCGGGGTGGCTGCACCTTC.

There are many counts of this clonotype. The chain links TRBV20-1 to TRBJ2-7; either TRBD1 or TRBD2 may supply D (6 bases each). V was trimmed by 4 bases and J by 4 bases, leaving 20 bases between them. The CDR3 length is 15 residues. Germline V gives CDR1 DFQATT, CDR2 SNEGSKA (reference sequence). CDR3 nucleotides: TGCAGTGCTAAGGAAGGGGGGCAGGGGATTTACGAGCAGTACTTC. Its translation: CSAKEGGQGIYEQYF.

Note on this clonotype: This sequence may be a read error, since a much larger clone differs from it by one base. The rearrangement uses TRBV7-2 and TRBJ1-3; the D gene is possibly TRBD1 (6 bases). Germline lookup yields CDR1 SGHTA and CDR2 FQGNSA. V lost 1 base, J lost 8 bases, and 15 bases lay in between. The length of the CDR3 is 15 residues. This CDR3 reads CASSLGTEVGDTIYF. The CDR3 coding sequence is TGTGCCAGCAGCTTAGGGACAGAAGTAGGTGACACCATATATTTT.

The table lists this clonotype with many counts. The J gene is TRBJ1-1, the V gene TRBV20-1; the D gene is possibly TRBD1 (5 bases). CDR3 size: 14 residues. Germline CDR1 reads DFQATT; CDR2 reads SNEGSKA (reference sequence). V was shortened by 0 bases and J by 4 bases, with 12 bases between the two germline ends. The CDR3 loop reads CSARDSRVTTEAFF. The DNA for the CDR3 is TGCAGTGCTAGAGATTCCAGGGTTACCACTGAAGCTTTCTTT.

This clonotype was detected ten times or more. The chain recombines TRBV3-1 with TRBJ1-3; unclear D gene. Germline assignment: CDR1 LGHDT and CDR2 YNNKEL (reference sequence). The length of the CDR3 is 15 residues. The germline V and J ends were trimmed by 3 bases and 0 bases, with 9 bases remaining between them. The CDR3 DNA is TGTGCCAGCAGCCACGACGGCAGCTCTGGAAACACCATATATTTT. It codes for CASSHDGSSGNTIYF.

This clonotype was counted at least ten times. V gene TRBV11-2 combines with J gene TRBJ1-1, with D possibly matching TRBD1 (6 bases). The germline CDR1 and CDR2 sequences are SGHAT and FQNNGV. V was pared by 4 bases and J by 7 bases, with 19 bases between. This CDR3 is built from 15 residues. As DNA, the CDR3 is TGTGCCAGCAGCTCCGGGACATGGACGGGAATTGAAGCTTTCTTT. It encodes CASSSGTWTGIEAFF. Full variable domain (remainder filled in from reference TRBV11-2 and TRBJ1-1): EAGVAQSPRYKIIEKRQSVAFWCNPISGHATLYWYQQILGQGPKLLIQFQNNGVVDDSQLPKDRFSAERLKGVDSTLKIQPAKLEDSAVYLCASSSGTWTGIEAFFGQGTRLTVV.

The V gene is TRBV12-5, the J gene TRBJ2-3; D perhaps matches TRBD2 (7 bases). Germline V CDR1 and CDR2: LGHNT, FRNRAP. V was shortened by 2 bases and J by 4 bases, with 10 bases between the two germline ends. The CDR3 is 14 residues long. The CDR3 loop is CASGLSRGPDTQYF. CDR3 bases: TGTGCTAGTGGTTTGTCGCGGGGGCCAGATACGCAGTATTTT.

This clonotype was counted between two and nine times. V gene TRBV9 combines with J gene TRBJ2-3, with a possible D match to TRBD2 (6 bases). Trimming cost V 4 bases and J 8 bases, with 14 bases left between them. The length of the CDR3 is 13 residues. Germline loops: CDR1 SGDLS, CDR2 YYNGEE. The CDR3 spells CASSPPAGTTQYF. The DNA of the CDR3 is TGTGCCAGCAGCCCCCCCGCGGGGACTACGCAGTATTTT.

The rearrangement joins TRBV27 to TRBJ2-1; the match to TRBD2 covers 9 bases. The CDR3 has 15 residues. Per germline, CDR1 MNHEY and CDR2 SMNVEV (reference sequence). Trimming took 5 bases from V and 5 from J; bases not matched to a gene: 7. CDR3 coding DNA: TGTGCCAGCAGTCCAGGACTAGCGAAACACAATGAGCAGTTCTTC. This sequence encodes CASSPGLAKHNEQFF.

The rearrangement uses TRBV20-1 and TRBJ2-3, with TRBD2 matching 16 bases. V lost 6 bases to trimming and J lost 1 base; unmatched junction nucleotides: 13. Germline V gives CDR1 DFQATT, CDR2 SNEGSKA (reference sequence). The CDR3 consists of 19 residues. CDR3 residues: CSAPGTSGGASFGTDTQYF. The CDR3 DNA is TGCAGTGCCCCAGGGACTAGCGGGGGGGCCTCGTTTGGCACAGATACGCAGTATTTT.

There are many counts of this clonotype. The rearrangement joins TRBV29-1 to TRBJ2-7, with 7 nucleotides matching TRBD1. Germline V gene data show CDR1 as SQVTM and CDR2 as ANQGSEA. CDR3 length: 11 residues. V shed 5 bases and J 5 bases; nucleotides not matched to a gene: 3. CDR3 loop: CSVNRGDEQYF. DNA of the CDR3: TGCAGCGTTAACAGGGGTGACGAGCAGTACTTC.

V usage is TRBV7-9 and J usage is TRBJ2-7, with D possibly matching TRBD1 (5 bases). The CDR3 length is 12 residues. The V end lost 8 bases, the J end lost 4 bases, and 12 bases lay between the germline ends. Per the germline V gene, CDR1 is SEHNR and CDR2 is FQNEAQ (reference sequence). The CDR3 DNA is TGTGCCAGCGGCGCCGACAGTTACGAGCAGTACTTC. This gives the protein CASGADSYEQYF.

The CDR3 is CASSSTGDSNYGYTF. The CDR3 DNA is TGTGCCAGCAGCTCGACAGGGGATTCTAACTATGGCTACACCTTC. V gene TRBV7-9 combines with J gene TRBJ1-2; 8 nucleotides match TRBD1. The CDR3 runs to 15 residues. The germline V gene encodes CDR1 SEHNR and CDR2 FQNEAQ (reference sequence). The ends lost 4 bases at V and 0 bases at J; junction bases unmatched: 4.

This clonotype was seen ten or more times. V usage is TRBV2 and J usage is TRBJ1-5; D unresolved. Germline loops: CDR1 SNHLY, CDR2 FYNNEI. The CDR3 loop spans 14 amino acids. V gave up 3 bases and J gave up 3 bases, with 9 bases separating them. The CDR3 protein is CASSDTHHNQPQHF. The CDR3 DNA reads as TGTGCCAGCAGTGACACCCACCACAATCAGCCCCAGCATTTT.

As to this clonotype: A much more abundant neighbour one base away suggests this may be a read error. This chain uses TRBV4-3 with TRBJ2-1; D may be TRBD2 (7 bases). V lost 0 bases and J 3 bases, leaving 12 bases between the germline ends. This CDR3 has 16 amino acids. Per the germline V gene, CDR1 is LGHNA and CDR2 is YSLEER. The CDR3 nucleotides are TGCGCCAGCAGCCAAGATCGCGGGGGCCTCTACAATGAGCAGTTCTTC. The encoded protein is CASSQDRGGLYNEQFF.

Many counts were recorded for this clonotype. The rearrangement uses TRBV20-1 and TRBJ2-7; D is unclear. The CDR3 has 13 amino acids. V was clipped by 1 base and J by 0 bases, with 7 bases between them. Germline V CDR1 and CDR2: DFQATT, SNEGSKA (reference sequence). CDR3 coding DNA: TGCAGTGCTAGAGTTCGGGCCTCCTACGAGCAGTACTTC. Residues: CSARVRASYEQYF.

This clonotype was picked up many times. The V call is TRBV28, the J call TRBJ2-3, with 10 bases fitting TRBD2. J lost 8 bases, V lost 4 bases, and 12 bases had no gene match. Germline V CDR1 and CDR2: MDHEN, SYDVKM. The CDR3 is made up of 16 amino acids. This CDR3 is CASSSHQRGGLGTQYF. The CDR3 nucleotides read TGTGCCAGCAGTTCCCACCAGCGGGGGGGCCTTGGTACGCAGTATTTT. The entire variable domain, with the rest obtained from reference TRBV28 and TRBJ2-3, is as follows: DVKVTQSSRYLVKRTGEKVFLECVQDMDHENMFWYRQDPGLGLRLIYFSYDVKMKEKGDIPEGYSVSREKKERFSLILESASTNQTSMYLCASSSHQRGGLGTQYFGPGTRLTVL.

J is TRBJ2-7 and V is TRBV10-1; weak D call: TRBD2 (5 bases). Trimming left V 4 bases short and J 7 bases short, with 23 bases between. In germline, CDR1 is WNHNN, CDR2 SYGVQD (reference sequence). This CDR3 is built from 16 residues. CDR3 sequence: CASSVFENSETGEQYF. The CDR3 nucleotides are TGCGCCAGCAGTGTGTTCGAGAATAGCGAGACTGGAGAGCAGTACTTC.

This clonotype was counted between two and nine times. This rearrangement joins TRBV6-2 or TRBV6-3 to TRBJ2-2; D unresolved. CDR1 and CDR2 (germline): MNHEY, SVGEGT. Trimming removed 1 base at V and 4 bases at J, with 7 bases between. The CDR3 sequence is 14 residues long. CDR3 sequence reads: CASSYFYSTGELFF. The CDR3 DNA reads TGTGCCAGCAGTTACTTCTACAGCACCGGGGAGCTGTTTTTT.

This clonotype was seen ten or more times. The CDR3, as DNA: TGTGCCAGCAGCTTAGGAGCTTCGGACACAGATACGCAGTATTTT. Residues: CASSLGASDTDTQYF. The V and J genes are TRBV11-2 and TRBJ2-3, with unresolved D. Trimming pared 1 base from V and 2 bases from J, leaving 10 bases between. CDR1 is SGHAT and CDR2 is FQNNGV in the germline V gene. CDR3 length: 15 residues.

Many counts were recorded for this clonotype. V usage is TRBV14 and J usage is TRBJ2-3; 7 bases map to TRBD1. The CDR3 runs 15 residues. Per the germline V gene, CDR1 is SGHDN and CDR2 is FVKESK. Germline trimming cut 1 base from V and 5 bases from J; bases unmatched to any gene: 6. The CDR3 DNA reads TGTGCCAGCAGCCAAGTACAGGGGTTGGGAGATACGCAGTATTTT. Amino acid sequence: CASSQVQGLGDTQYF.

This clonotype occurred many times. The gene calls are TRBV4-2 and TRBJ1-2, with 7 bases that match TRBD1. Trimming cost V 2 bases and J 8 bases; bases outside gene matches: 5. This CDR3 has 13 residues. The germline V gene encodes CDR1 LGHNA and CDR2 YNFKEQ. CDR3 sequence (DNA): TGTGCCAGCAGCCAACTGACAGGGCCCGGCTACACCTTC. This gives the protein CASSQLTGPGYTF.

This clonotype showed up many times. This chain links TRBV12-3 or TRBV12-4 with TRBJ2-7, with 11 nucleotides matching TRBD2. The CDR3 sequence is 17 residues long. V was clipped by 7 bases and J by 1 base; unmatched bases: 12. CDR3 loop: CASKSPGTSGHSYEQYF. CDR3 sequence (DNA): TGTGCCAGCAAGTCACCCGGGACTAGCGGCCATTCCTACGAGCAGTACTTC.

Worth noting for this clonotype: Germline and junction disagree at one end, which may indicate a read error. The J gene is TRBJ2-5, the V gene TRBV7-9; TRBD1 matches 7 bases. Germline assignment: CDR1 SEHNR and CDR2 FQNEAQ (reference sequence). The CDR3 is made up of 13 amino acids. The CDR3 coding sequence is TGTGCCAGCAGGACAGGGAACCAAGAGACCCTGTACTTC. Amino acid sequence: CASRTGNQETLYF.

There are many counts of this clonotype. The V call is TRBV7-9, the J call TRBJ2-1; TRBD2 matches 14 bases. This CDR3 is built from 14 residues. From germline, CDR1 is SEHNR and CDR2 FQNEAQ (reference sequence). After removal of 4 bases from V and 10 bases from J, the junction contained 3 bases not matched to a gene. This CDR3 reads CASSSGLAGEEQFF. Here the CDR3 DNA reads TGTGCCAGCAGCTCGGGACTAGCGGGAGAGGAGCAGTTCTTC. Together with reference TRBV7-9 and TRBJ2-1, the CDR3 gives the full variable domain: DTGVSQNPRHKITKRGQNVTFRCDPISEHNRLYWYRQTLGQGPEFLTYFQNEAQLEKSRLLSDRFSAERPKGSFSTLEIQRTEQGDSAMYLCASSSGLAGEEQFFGPGTRLTVL.

This clonotype was counted between two and nine times. The genes are TRBV11-3 and TRBJ2-7, with a possible D match to TRBD1 (5 bases). V lost 2 bases to trimming and J lost 6 bases, with 14 bases between them. The CDR3 sequence is 14 residues long. CDR1 and CDR2 from the germline V gene are SGHNT and YENEEA. The CDR3 is CASSLRQGVGEQYF. DNA of the CDR3: TGTGCCAGCAGCTTACGTCAGGGTGTGGGCGAGCAGTACTTC.